The next 17 T cell receptor beta chains were all read from a single sample in a study of T cells in Graves' hyperthyroidism and ophthalmopathy. The investigators amplified TCR beta CDR3 regions from RNA transcripts. HTBI primers were employed in a first-round RT-PCR of the TCR CDR3. TCRdb processed the multiplex PCR reads anew with MiXCR; each CDR3 protein has one entry. The sample includes roughly 260,000 distinct CDR3 sequences, more than 14% of them seen just once. The sequenced sample consisted of blood. The source of these receptors is a woman aged 40 to 50 with Graves' hyperthyroidism that later progressed to Graves' ophthalmopathy.

The chain employs TRBV29-1 and TRBJ2-7; 8 nucleotides align to TRBD1. Germline-derived CDR1 and CDR2 are SQVTM and ANQGSEA. J gave up 6 bases and V 5 bases, and 9 bases lay outside the gene matches. The CDR3 has 13 residues. CDR3 in amino acids: CSVPTGAEGEQYF. The CDR3 nucleotides read TGCAGCGTTCCGACAGGGGCGGAGGGCGAGCAGTACTTC.

The CDR3 region is CASGGTGGHEQYF. The CDR3 DNA is TGTGCCAGCGGCGGGACAGGGGGACACGAGCAGTACTTC. The chain couples TRBV6-2 or TRBV6-3 to TRBJ2-7, with TRBD1 matching over 11 bases. The CDR3 is 13 amino acids. Unmatched junction bases numbered 5, after V lost 8 bases and J lost 5 bases. Germline V gene lookup returns CDR1 MNHEY and CDR2 SVGEGT.

This clonotype was detected many times. J is TRBJ1-1 and V is TRBV19; possible D gene TRBD1, 6 bases. Germline-derived CDR1 and CDR2 are LNHDA and SQIVND (reference sequence). The CDR3 runs to 17 residues. Trimming took 4 bases from V and 1 from J, leaving 19 bases between them. This CDR3 reads CASSTRNNRAGNTEAFF. Written as DNA, the CDR3 is TGTGCCAGTAGTACGAGGAATAACAGGGCCGGGAACACTGAAGCTTTCTTT.

This clonotype was detected many times. The chain couples TRBV29-1 to TRBJ2-1, with D unclear. Trimming pared 0 bases from V and 7 bases from J, leaving 7 bases between. The germline V gene encodes CDR1 SQVTM and CDR2 ANQGSEA. This CDR3 has 12 amino acids. CDR3 nucleotides: TGCAGCGTTGAAGATCTCAGGAATGAGCAGTTCTTC. This encodes CSVEDLRNEQFF.

This clonotype has ten or more counts. The gene calls are TRBV29-1 and TRBJ2-1; no reliable D call. The CDR3 is 14 residues long. V shed 8 bases and J shed 5 bases, with 19 bases lying between them. From germline, CDR1 is SQVTM and CDR2 ANQGSEA. The CDR3 is CSFFPVGYNNEQFF. The CDR3 region has the DNA TGCAGCTTCTTTCCTGTTGGGTACAACAATGAGCAGTTCTTC.

This clonotype was seen many times. The rearrangement uses TRBV3-1 and TRBJ1-5; D ambiguous. Looked up from germline, CDR1 is LGHDT and CDR2 is YNNKEL (reference sequence). V was trimmed by 4 bases and J by 5 bases, leaving 9 bases between them. The CDR3 is 13 amino acids. CDR3 loop: CASSRSQDQPQHF. CDR3 in DNA: TGTGCCAGCAGCCGGAGCCAAGATCAGCCCCAGCATTTT. Full variable domain (rest looked up from reference TRBV3-1 and TRBJ1-5): DTAVSQTPKYLVTQMGNDKSIKCEQNLGHDTMYWYKQDSKKFLKIMFSYNNKELIINETVPNRFSPKSPDKAHLNLHINSLELGDSAVYFCASSRSQDQPQHFGDGTRLSIL.

Many counts were recorded for this clonotype. The chain employs TRBV6-2 or TRBV6-3 and TRBJ1-1; D is uncertain. V dropped 0 bases and J dropped 6 bases, with 8 bases sitting between them. Germline CDR1 is MNHEY and CDR2 is SVGEGT. The length of the CDR3 is 13 residues. CDR3 amino acids: CASSYSWGPEAFF. CDR3 DNA: TGTGCCAGCAGTTACTCGTGGGGTCCTGAAGCTTTCTTT.

This clonotype was detected many times. This chain connects TRBV3-1 to TRBJ2-1, with TRBD2 matching 13 bases. The germline CDR1 and CDR2 sequences are LGHDT and YNNKEL (reference sequence). With 1 base clipped from V and 8 bases from J, the junction kept 11 bases outside the gene matches. The CDR3 is 18 amino acids. The CDR3 bases are TGTGCCAGCAGCCAAGGGGTAGATGGACTAGCGGGAGCCTATGAGCAGTTCTTC. Protein: CASSQGVDGLAGAYEQFF.

This clonotype was seen at least ten times. The CDR3 region has the DNA TGTGCCAGTAGTCAAGTAGGGCCTCCAGATACGCAGTATTTT. Encoded protein: CASSQVGPPDTQYF. This sequence joins TRBV19 and TRBJ2-3; D is unclear. CDR1 is LNHDA, CDR2 SQIVND, per germline (reference sequence). Trimming took 5 bases from V and 4 from J, leaving 13 bases between them. The CDR3 runs 14 residues.

This chain joins TRBV19 and TRBJ1-1; D unclear. Trimming left V 6 bases short and J 12 bases short, with 14 bases between. Germline assignment: CDR1 LNHDA and CDR2 SQIVND (reference sequence). The CDR3 runs to 11 residues. The CDR3 DNA reads TGTGCCAGTAGGGTATTTGGGGAATCTTTCTTT. Amino acid sequence: CASRVFGESFF.

This clonotype came up many times. This chain joins TRBV12-3 or TRBV12-4 and TRBJ2-2; D gene ambiguous. This CDR3 has 14 amino acids. V was cut by 5 bases and J by 2 bases, with 9 bases left in between. The CDR3 here is CASSRTHNTGELFF. The CDR3 DNA follows: TGTGCCAGCAGTCGGACGCATAACACCGGGGAGCTGTTTTTT.

This clonotype was seen a single time. The gene calls are TRBV6-2 or TRBV6-3 and TRBJ1-2; D remains ambiguous. This CDR3 region has 13 residues. Germline-derived CDR1 and CDR2 are MNHEY and SVGEGT. Between the trimmed V and J ends, which lost 7 bases and 10 bases, there was a span of 19 bases. The CDR3 here is CASTYEGQIYYTF. In DNA form, the CDR3 reads TGTGCCAGCACCTATGAAGGGCAGATTTACTACACCTTC.

This clonotype was picked up many times. As DNA, the CDR3 is TGTGCCAGTAGTATGGCTAGCGGGGGCCTTATCACCTACGAGCAGTACTTC. Its translation: CASSMASGGLITYEQYF. The V call is TRBV19, the J call TRBJ2-7; the match to TRBD2 covers 10 bases. The V segment lost 3 bases and the J segment 2 bases; nucleotides outside the gene matches: 10. The germline V gene has CDR1 LNHDA and CDR2 SQIVND (reference sequence). The CDR3 spans 17 residues.

This clonotype was recorded a few times. The chain joins TRBV19 to TRBJ2-1; possibly TRBD2 for D (6 bases). The V end lost 9 bases, the J end lost 4 bases, and 13 bases lay between the germline ends. Germline V gene lookup returns CDR1 LNHDA and CDR2 SQIVND (reference sequence). CDR3 length equals 13 residues. CDR3 sequence (DNA): TGTGCCAGCAGGGCGGGACTTTACAATGAGCAGTTCTTC. Translation: CASRAGLYNEQFF.

This CDR3 is CSTPGTSHAYEQYF. The DNA of the CDR3 is TGCAGTACCCCAGGGACTAGTCATGCCTACGAGCAGTACTTC. V gene TRBV20-1 combines with J gene TRBJ2-7; 8 bases fit TRBD2. Unmatched junction bases numbered 11, after V lost 8 bases and J lost 2 bases. The CDR3 contains 14 residues. In germline, CDR1 is DFQATT, CDR2 SNEGSKA (reference sequence).

In this sample, this clonotype turned up many times. The chain recombines TRBV20-1 with TRBJ2-1; D may match TRBD1 or TRBD2 (5 bases each). V lost 3 bases, J lost 7 bases, and 19 bases lay in between. CDR1 and CDR2 from the germline V gene are DFQATT and SNEGSKA (reference sequence). The CDR3 runs 15 residues. The CDR3 sequence is CSASERGPSHNEQFF. DNA of the CDR3: TGCAGTGCTAGCGAAAGGGGACCCTCGCATAATGAGCAGTTCTTC.

The rearrangement uses TRBV2 and TRBJ2-1; 9 bases map to TRBD2. Trimming cost V 1 base and J 4 bases; bases outside gene matches: 5. Germline values: CDR1 SNHLY, CDR2 FYNNEI. This CDR3 is 16 amino acids long. The CDR3 region is CASSEVRLAVYNEQFF. The CDR3 region has the DNA TGTGCCAGCAGTGAAGTGAGACTAGCGGTTTACAATGAGCAGTTCTTC. Full variable domain (outside the CDR3, taken from reference TRBV2 and TRBJ2-1): EPEVTQTPSHQVTQMGQEVILRCVPISNHLYFYWYRQILGQKVEFLVSFYNNEISEKSEIFDDQFSVERPDGSNFTLKIRSTKLEDSAMYFCASSEVRLAVYNEQFFGPGTRLTVL.